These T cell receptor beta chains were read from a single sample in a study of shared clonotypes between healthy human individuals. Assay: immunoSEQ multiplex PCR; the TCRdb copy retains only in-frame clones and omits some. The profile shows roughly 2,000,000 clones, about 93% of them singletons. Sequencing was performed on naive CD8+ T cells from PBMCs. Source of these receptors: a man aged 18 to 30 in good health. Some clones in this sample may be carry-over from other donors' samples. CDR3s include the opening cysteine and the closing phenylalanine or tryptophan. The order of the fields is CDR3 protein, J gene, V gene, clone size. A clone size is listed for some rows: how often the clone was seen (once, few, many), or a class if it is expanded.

CASSHPLFDEQYF	TRBJ2-7	TRBV14	-
CASSTLGGGSYNEQFF	TRBJ2-1	TRBV28	-
CAWSDSRDLETQYF	TRBJ2-5	TRBV30	-
CASILAGGLKMGYEQYF	TRBJ2-7	TRBV7-8	-
CASSYGATNQPQHF	TRBJ1-5	TRBV6-5	once
CASSPTGGIDTEAFF	TRBJ1-1	TRBV7-9	-
CASSLGHAYEQYF	TRBJ2-7	TRBV5-1	-
CASSHTGSAETQYF	TRBJ2-5	TRBV7-9	-
CASSEGWARLAGDEQFF	TRBJ2-1	TRBV25-1	-
CASTRGGEQFF	TRBJ2-1	TRBV7-9	-
CASSLGDRGQETQYF	TRBJ2-5	TRBV7-2	-
CASSGGLEQNYEQYF	TRBJ2-7	TRBV6-1	-
CASSGLGGDYGYTF	TRBJ1-2	TRBV9	-
CATSRGAGASYNEQFF	TRBJ2-1	TRBV15	-
CASSVSAGGSYEQYF	TRBJ2-7	TRBV9	-
CASSFLSPSVNQPQHF	TRBJ1-5	TRBV28	-
CASSVGQGGYGYTF	TRBJ1-2	TRBV9	-
CASSALPSPQETQYF	TRBJ2-5	TRBV6-6	-
CASSLNPPRGATGGAEGETQYF	TRBJ2-5	TRBV28	-
CAWSPRGSGTEAFF	TRBJ1-1	TRBV30	few
CASSADQETQYF	TRBJ2-5	TRBV9	-
CASSSTPGQGYGYTF	TRBJ1-2	TRBV5-6	-
CASSLFGQGGTGELFF	TRBJ2-2	TRBV28	-
CSVEVGSGDGYTF	TRBJ1-2	TRBV29-1	-
CASSELTSGSTYEQYF	TRBJ2-7	TRBV6-1	-
CSVVWQGYTEAFF	TRBJ1-1	TRBV29-1	once
CASSLAVPVVAGWSFDEQFF	TRBJ2-1	TRBV7-2	once
CASSPRAGLADQETQYF	TRBJ2-5	TRBV4-1	-
CASRAGLAAYNEQFF	TRBJ2-1	TRBV28	-
CASSQDSPSGRTDTQYF	TRBJ2-3	TRBV4-2	-
CASGRRKETQYF	TRBJ2-5	TRBV19	-
CASSLQDQNTEAFF	TRBJ1-1	TRBV5-1	-
CASSHRQGRNTEAFF	TRBJ1-1	TRBV7-6	-
CASSPGLAGADVAYNEQFF	TRBJ2-1	TRBV7-8	-
CASSTSPEAGRVYEQYF	TRBJ2-7	TRBV19	-
CASSQAPLNEQFF	TRBJ2-1	TRBV14	-
CASALGGSSYNEQFF	TRBJ2-1	TRBV12-5	-
CASSLERAGTEAFF	TRBJ1-1	TRBV7-8	-
CASSLDGGLEQYF	TRBJ2-7	TRBV27	-
CASSVGGSPNQPQHF	TRBJ1-5	TRBV9	-
CASSLVPPGPYGYNEQFF	TRBJ2-1	TRBV7-8	-
CASSGWTGGRPGELFF	TRBJ2-2	TRBV11-3	-
CASSEWDGTSYEQYF	TRBJ2-7	TRBV25-1	-
CASSQGAKTSGNYEQYF	TRBJ2-7	TRBV4-2	-
CASSRGVANQPQHF	TRBJ1-5	TRBV28	-
CASKRRVTMRDTGELFF	TRBJ2-2	TRBV2	-
CASTLGGAGYGYTF	TRBJ1-2	TRBV9	-
CASSVSRDGSGANVLTF	TRBJ2-6	TRBV9	-
CASSAWTSGRARETQYF	TRBJ2-5	TRBV9	-
CASSQDWDRGNTEAFF	TRBJ1-1	TRBV4-1	-
CASSNQGYEQYF	TRBJ2-7	TRBV7-9	-
CASRIGQWDSNQPQHF	TRBJ1-5	TRBV27	-